This T cell receptor (beta chain) was profiled in a study of T cell changes during pregnancy in multiple sclerosis. Generated by immunoSEQ multiplex PCR, the TCRdb table keeps only in-frame clones and is missing some. The sample holds 100,000 or so clones, roughly 92% seen once. This TCR was recovered from a female donor with multiple sclerosis, enrolled in a pregnancy study. Sequencing was performed on peripheral blood, taken after pregnancy.

CDR3 nucleotide sequence: TGTGCCAGCAGTGTAGCGCAGGGGTCTGAAGCTTTCTTT. Its translation is CASSVAQGSEAFF. This chain connects TRBV2 to TRBJ1-1; D might be TRBD1 (6 bases). Germline V gives CDR1 SNHLY, CDR2 FYNNEI. V shed 4 bases and J shed 6 bases, with 12 bases lying between them. This CDR3 is built from 13 residues.